The next 20 T cell receptor beta chains were all read from a single sample in a study of T cells in Graves' hyperthyroidism and ophthalmopathy. Regions amplified from RNA transcripts were the TCR beta CDR3 regions. The HTBI set primed first-round TCR CDR3 RT-PCR. Each CDR3 protein is one row after TCRdb ran MiXCR on the multiplex PCR reads. There are 400,000 to 550,000 distinct CDR3 sequences in the sample; roughly 24% occur only once, and 11% lies in the top ten. The sequenced sample consisted of blood. These receptors were taken from a woman aged 25 to 39 with Graves' ophthalmopathy.

In its sample, this clonotype was seen many times. The chain is built from TRBV3-1 and TRBJ2-7; D remains ambiguous. V gave up 1 base and J gave up 2 bases, with 12 bases separating them. CDR3 size: 15 residues. Germline-derived CDR1 and CDR2 are LGHDT and YNNKEL (reference sequence). The CDR3 bases are TGTGCCAGCAGCCAAGCTGTATTCCCGACCTACGAGCAGTACTTC. Translated: CASSQAVFPTYEQYF.

This clonotype has a count of ten or more. The rearrangement links TRBV7-3 to TRBJ2-7; no reliable D call. In germline, CDR1 is SGHTA, CDR2 FQGTGA. The CDR3 loop spans 13 amino acids. Trimming removed 6 bases at V and 3 bases at J, with 12 bases between. The CDR3 DNA reads TGTGCCAGCAGTTTTGGCAGAAGCTACGAGCAGTACTTC. Its translation: CASSFGRSYEQYF. Full variable domain (outside the CDR3, taken from reference TRBV7-3 and TRBJ2-7): GAGVSQTPSNKVTEKGKYVELRCDPISGHTALYWYRQSLGQGPEFLIYFQGTGAADDSGLPNDRFFAVRPEGSVSTLKIQRTERGDSAVYLCASSFGRSYEQYFGPGTRLTVT.

This clonotype was seen ten or more times. The chain employs TRBV27 and TRBJ2-7; tentatively, D is TRBD1 or TRBD2 (5 bases each). Germline CDR1 MNHEY, CDR2 SMNVEV (reference sequence). The CDR3 spans 15 residues. V gave up 1 base and J gave up 1 base, with 11 bases separating them. The CDR3 reads CASSLYHGASYEQYF. In DNA form, the CDR3 reads TGTGCCAGCAGTTTATATCACGGGGCTTCCTACGAGCAGTACTTC.

This clonotype was observed many times. The rearrangement uses TRBV7-3 and TRBJ1-1, with D unresolved. Trimming shortened V by 2 bases and J by 5 bases, and 9 bases separated the two germline ends. The length of the CDR3 is 13 residues. CDR1 and CDR2 (germline): SGHTA, FQGTGA. The CDR3, as DNA: TGTGCCAGCAGCTTACTCGGGAGTACTGAAGCTTTCTTT. This codes for CASSLLGSTEAFF.

V gene TRBV7-2 combines with J gene TRBJ2-5, with D tentatively TRBD2 (6 bases). Per germline, CDR1 SGHTA and CDR2 FQGNSA. V lost 1 base, J lost 6 bases, and 15 bases lay in between. CDR3 length equals 15 residues. CDR3 sequence: CASSLGTPGVKTQYF. The CDR3 bases are TGTGCCAGCAGCTTAGGAACACCGGGGGTGAAGACCCAGTACTTC.

Ten or more counts support this clonotype. The J gene is TRBJ2-5, the V gene TRBV7-2; D is possibly TRBD1 (5 bases). Germline V gene data show CDR1 as SGHTA and CDR2 as FQGNSA. This CDR3 has 12 amino acids. V lost 4 bases, J lost 5 bases, and 8 bases lay in between. CDR3 protein: CASSSNRETQYF. CDR3 bases: TGTGCCAGCAGCTCAAACAGGGAGACCCAGTACTTC.

The rearrangement joins TRBV6-5 to TRBJ2-5, with TRBD2 identical over 7 bases. The CDR3 length is 15 residues. The germline CDR1 and CDR2 sequences are MNHEY and SVGAGI. Trimming took 2 bases from V and 5 from J; bases not matched to a gene: 8. The chain's CDR3 is CASSYVGGSLETQYF. CDR3 bases: TGTGCCAGCAGTTACGTGGGAGGGAGCTTGGAGACCCAGTACTTC.

The gene calls are TRBV28 and TRBJ1-1; D is perhaps TRBD1 (5 bases). In germline, CDR1 is MDHEN, CDR2 SYDVKM. The CDR3 covers 13 residues. V was pared by 5 bases and J by 11 bases, with 18 bases between. The CDR3 sequence is CASSAGTDSRAFF. CDR3 coding DNA: TGTGCCAGCAGTGCCGGGACGGACTCTCGGGCTTTCTTT.

This clonotype was seen repeatedly, ten times or more. V is TRBV20-1 and J is TRBJ1-2, with D perhaps TRBD1 (5 bases). Germline CDR1 reads DFQATT; CDR2 reads SNEGSKA (reference sequence). The ends were cut back, 1 base at V and 5 bases at J, with 20 bases in the middle. This CDR3 spans 16 amino acids. The CDR3 DNA reads TGCAGTGCTAGAGGTCTAGAGGAGGGCCAGGGTTATGGCTACACCTTC. It is translated as CSARGLEEGQGYGYTF.

The chain employs TRBV13 and TRBJ2-5; D could derive from TRBD1 or TRBD2 (5 bases each). Germline CDR1 and CDR2: PRHDT and FYEKMQ (reference sequence). Trimming shortened V by 5 bases and J by 8 bases, and 15 bases separated the two germline ends. This CDR3 has 13 amino acids. The CDR3 is CASSQPGPRTQYF. CDR3 nucleotide sequence: TGTGCCAGCAGCCAACCGGGGCCCCGAACCCAGTACTTC.

V gene TRBV5-1 combines with J gene TRBJ2-5, with 8 bases that match TRBD1. V was pared by 5 bases and J by 4 bases, with 10 bases of the junction left unmatched. The CDR3 runs to 15 residues. Germline CDR1 is SGHRS and CDR2 is YFSETQ. For the CDR3, the DNA is TGCGCCAGCAGTCGTGAGGGACAGGTCTCAGAGACCCAGTACTTC. It yields the protein CASSREGQVSETQYF.

This clonotype was picked up many times. The rearrangement joins TRBV6-2 or TRBV6-3 to TRBJ1-1; 7 bases match TRBD1. Germline CDR1 is MNHEY and CDR2 is SVGEGT. With V trimmed by 5 bases and J by 2 bases, 20 bases remained unmatched. The CDR3 has 19 residues. The CDR3 bases are TGTGCCAGCAGTCGCACCTTCCGGGACAGCCTAATTATTAACACTGAAGCTTTCTTT. As protein: CASSRTFRDSLIINTEAFF.

The V call is TRBV6-1, the J call TRBJ1-2; 7 bases map to TRBD1. The CDR3 contains 15 residues. After removal of 6 bases from V and 1 base from J, the junction contained 8 bases not matched to a gene. CDR1 and CDR2 (germline): MNHNS, SASEGT. For the CDR3, the DNA is TGTGCCAGCAGAGTGGGACAGTGGAGTAACTATGGCTACACCTTC. Translation gives CASRVGQWSNYGYTF.

The sample holds many counts of this clonotype. This chain joins TRBV20-1 and TRBJ2-2; D is undetermined. V was trimmed by 3 bases and J by 0 bases, leaving 8 bases between them. The CDR3 is made up of 14 amino acids. Germline CDR1 is DFQATT and CDR2 is SNEGSKA (reference sequence). CDR3 loop: CSASDTPNTGELFF. The DNA for the CDR3 is TGCAGTGCTAGCGACACTCCGAACACCGGGGAGCTGTTTTTT.

This clonotype was counted many times. The chain is built from TRBV20-1 and TRBJ1-5, with a weak D call TRBD1 (5 bases). The CDR3 covers 13 residues. Germline V gives CDR1 DFQATT, CDR2 SNEGSKA (reference sequence). V lost 7 bases, J lost 2 bases, and 12 bases lay in between. The CDR3 region has the DNA TGCAGTGTGGCGGGACTGCGCAATCAGCCCCAGCATTTT. Protein: CSVAGLRNQPQHF.

In its sample, this clonotype was seen many times. Sequence at one end of the junction differs from germline and may be a read error. The chain has TRBV6-1 and TRBJ2-7; D unresolved. Germline-derived CDR1 and CDR2 are MNHNS and SASEGT. The CDR3 runs 11 residues. This CDR3 is CASRTAYEQYF. The CDR3 nucleotides read TGCGCCAGCAGAACAGCCTACGAGCAGTACTTC.

At least ten counts were recorded for this clonotype. The V and J genes are TRBV20-1 and TRBJ2-5, with D possibly matching TRBD2 (7 bases). This CDR3 is 14 amino acids long. Germline V lookup: CDR1 DFQATT, CDR2 SNEGSKA (reference sequence). V gave up 5 bases and J gave up 5 bases, with 18 bases separating them. The CDR3 DNA is TGCAGTGCTCAAAATCAGGGGCGGGGGGAGACCCAGTACTTC. Its translation is CSAQNQGRGETQYF.

This clonotype was counted many times. This chain joins TRBV12-5 and TRBJ2-2, with TRBD1 identical over 11 bases. CDR1 and CDR2 (germline): LGHNT, FRNRAP. Unmatched junction bases numbered 5, after V lost 0 bases and J lost 8 bases. The CDR3 runs 16 residues. The CDR3 nucleotides are TGTGCTAGTGGTTTGGTACTGGACAGGGGGCTTGGGGAGCTGTTTTTT. It translates to CASGLVLDRGLGELFF.

This clonotype was detected a few times. The J gene is TRBJ1-2, the V gene TRBV6-1; the D gene is possibly TRBD1 (5 bases). The CDR3 is 13 residues long. The germline V gene has CDR1 MNHNS and CDR2 SASEGT. V lost 7 bases and J lost 4, with 13 bases in between. CDR3 amino acids: CASILRAGYGYTF. CDR3 nucleotides: TGTGCCAGCATCCTCAGGGCAGGCTATGGCTACACCTTC.

This clonotype was observed a handful of times. The V gene is TRBV28, the J gene TRBJ1-1; D is ambiguous. From germline, CDR1 is MDHEN and CDR2 SYDVKM. The CDR3 contains 11 residues. The V end was cut by 6 bases, the J end by 3 bases, with 5 bases between. This CDR3 reads CASSGHTEAFF. The CDR3 region has the DNA TGTGCCAGCAGCGGGCACACTGAAGCTTTCTTT. The complete variable domain, with remaining parts taken from reference TRBV28 and TRBJ1-1, reads DVKVTQSSRYLVKRTGEKVFLECVQDMDHENMFWYRQDPGLGLRLIYFSYDVKMKEKGDIPEGYSVSREKKERFSLILESASTNQTSMYLCASSGHTEAFFGQGTRLTVV.